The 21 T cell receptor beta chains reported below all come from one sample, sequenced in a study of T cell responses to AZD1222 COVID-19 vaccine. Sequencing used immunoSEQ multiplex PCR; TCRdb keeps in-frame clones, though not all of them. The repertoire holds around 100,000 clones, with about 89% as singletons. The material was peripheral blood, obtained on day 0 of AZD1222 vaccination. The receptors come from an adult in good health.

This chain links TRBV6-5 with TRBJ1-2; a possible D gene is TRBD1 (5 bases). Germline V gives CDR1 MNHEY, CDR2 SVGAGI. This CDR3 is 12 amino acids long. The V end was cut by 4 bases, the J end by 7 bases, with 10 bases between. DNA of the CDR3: TGTGCCAGCAGTTGGGGAGGGGCTGGCTACACCTTC. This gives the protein CASSWGGAGYTF.

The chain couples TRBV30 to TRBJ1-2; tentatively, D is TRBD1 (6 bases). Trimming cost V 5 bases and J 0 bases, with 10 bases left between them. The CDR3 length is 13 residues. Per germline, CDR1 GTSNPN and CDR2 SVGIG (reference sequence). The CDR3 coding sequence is TGTGCCTGGGGACAGCCAGCTAACTATGGCTACACCTTC. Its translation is CAWGQPANYGYTF.

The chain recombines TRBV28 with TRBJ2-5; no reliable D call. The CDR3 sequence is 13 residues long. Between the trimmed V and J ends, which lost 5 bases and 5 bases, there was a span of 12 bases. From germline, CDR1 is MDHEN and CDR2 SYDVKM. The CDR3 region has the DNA TGTGCCAGCAGTCTCCATCCCGCTGAGACCCAGTACTTC. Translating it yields CASSLHPAETQYF. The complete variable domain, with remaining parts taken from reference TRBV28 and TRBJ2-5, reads DVKVTQSSRYLVKRTGEKVFLECVQDMDHENMFWYRQDPGLGLRLIYFSYDVKMKEKGDIPEGYSVSREKKERFSLILESASTNQTSMYLCASSLHPAETQYFGPGTRLLVL.

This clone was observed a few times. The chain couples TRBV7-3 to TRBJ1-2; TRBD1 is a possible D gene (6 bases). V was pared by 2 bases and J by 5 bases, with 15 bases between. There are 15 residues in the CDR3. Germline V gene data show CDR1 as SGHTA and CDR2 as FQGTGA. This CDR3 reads CASSLFSGEGYGYTF. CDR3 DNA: TGTGCCAGCAGCTTATTTTCAGGGGAAGGATATGGCTACACCTTC.

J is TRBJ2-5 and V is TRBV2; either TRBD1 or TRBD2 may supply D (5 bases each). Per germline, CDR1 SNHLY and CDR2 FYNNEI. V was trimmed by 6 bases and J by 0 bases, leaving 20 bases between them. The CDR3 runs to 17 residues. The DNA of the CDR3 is TGTGCCAGCAGAAAATCACCGGGACCCCATAACCAAGAGACCCAGTACTTC. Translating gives CASRKSPGPHNQETQYF.

The CDR3 region has the DNA TGCGCCAGCAGCTTGAACCGGCCGAACACCGGGGAGCTGTTTTTT. Translation gives CASSLNRPNTGELFF. The J gene is TRBJ2-2, the V gene TRBV5-1; no reliable D call. Germline CDR1 and CDR2: SGHRS and YFSETQ. The CDR3 has 15 amino acids. V lost 1 base and J lost 0, with 7 bases in between.

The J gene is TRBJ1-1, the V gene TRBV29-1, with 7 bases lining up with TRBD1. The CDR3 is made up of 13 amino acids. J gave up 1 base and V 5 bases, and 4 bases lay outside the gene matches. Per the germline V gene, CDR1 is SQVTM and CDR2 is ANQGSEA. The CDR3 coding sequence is TGCAGCGTTCGGGGACAGAAGAACACTGAAGCTTTCTTT. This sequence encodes CSVRGQKNTEAFF.

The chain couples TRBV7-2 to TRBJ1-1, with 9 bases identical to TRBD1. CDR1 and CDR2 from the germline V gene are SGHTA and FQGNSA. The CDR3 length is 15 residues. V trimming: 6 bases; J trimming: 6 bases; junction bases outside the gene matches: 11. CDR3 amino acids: CASRSRDRELSEAFF. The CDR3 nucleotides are TGTGCCAGCAGATCCCGGGACAGGGAGTTGTCTGAAGCTTTCTTT.

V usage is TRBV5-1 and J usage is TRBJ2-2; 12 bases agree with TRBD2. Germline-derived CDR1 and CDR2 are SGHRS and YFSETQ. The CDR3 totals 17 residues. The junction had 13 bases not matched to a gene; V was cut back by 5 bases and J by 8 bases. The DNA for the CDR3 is TGCGCCAGCAGGTTGACTAGCGGGAGCATGGTACAAGGGGAGCTGTTTTTT. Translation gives CASRLTSGSMVQGELFF.

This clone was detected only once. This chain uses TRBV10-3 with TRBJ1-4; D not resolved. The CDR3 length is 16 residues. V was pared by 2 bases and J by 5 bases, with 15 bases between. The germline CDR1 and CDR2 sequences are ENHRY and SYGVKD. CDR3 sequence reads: CAISEVRSGPNEKLFF. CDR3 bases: TGTGCCATCAGTGAGGTCCGGTCAGGACCAAATGAAAAACTGTTTTTT.

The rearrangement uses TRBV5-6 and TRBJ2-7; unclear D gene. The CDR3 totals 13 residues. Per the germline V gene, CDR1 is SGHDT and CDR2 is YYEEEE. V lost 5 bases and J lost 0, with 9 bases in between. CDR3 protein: CASRQLDSYEQYF. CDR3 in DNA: TGTGCCAGCAGACAATTGGACTCCTACGAGCAGTACTTC.

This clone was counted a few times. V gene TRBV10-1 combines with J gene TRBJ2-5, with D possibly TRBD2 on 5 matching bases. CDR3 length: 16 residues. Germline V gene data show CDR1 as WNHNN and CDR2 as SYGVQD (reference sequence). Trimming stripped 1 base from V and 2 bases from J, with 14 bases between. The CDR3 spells CASSEWSSGFQETQYF. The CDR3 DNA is TGCGCCAGCAGTGAGTGGTCCAGCGGTTTTCAAGAGACCCAGTACTTC.

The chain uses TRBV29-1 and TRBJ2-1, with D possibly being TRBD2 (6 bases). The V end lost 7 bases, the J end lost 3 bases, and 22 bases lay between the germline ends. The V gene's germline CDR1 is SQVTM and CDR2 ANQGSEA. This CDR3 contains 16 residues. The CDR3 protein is CSGVPWRGPLYNEQFF. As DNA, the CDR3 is TGCAGCGGTGTCCCATGGAGGGGCCCACTCTACAATGAGCAGTTCTTC.

The CDR3 DNA reads as TGTGCCACCAGCAGAGATAGGAGTGCCGGGGACACTTCCTACGAGCAGTACTTC. It yields the protein CATSRDRSAGDTSYEQYF. This sequence joins TRBV15 and TRBJ2-7; a weak D match, TRBD1 (6 bases). The V end lost 0 bases, the J end lost 1 base, and 19 bases lay between the germline ends. The CDR3 extends over 18 amino acids. Germline V lookup: CDR1 LNHNV, CDR2 YYDKDF (reference sequence).

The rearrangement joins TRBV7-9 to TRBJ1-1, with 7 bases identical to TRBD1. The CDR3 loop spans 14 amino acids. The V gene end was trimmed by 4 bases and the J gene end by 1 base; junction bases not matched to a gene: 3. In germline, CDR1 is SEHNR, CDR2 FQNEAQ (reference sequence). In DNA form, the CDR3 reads TGTGCCAGCAGCTACAGGGGAGCGAACACTGAAGCTTTCTTT. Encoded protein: CASSYRGANTEAFF.

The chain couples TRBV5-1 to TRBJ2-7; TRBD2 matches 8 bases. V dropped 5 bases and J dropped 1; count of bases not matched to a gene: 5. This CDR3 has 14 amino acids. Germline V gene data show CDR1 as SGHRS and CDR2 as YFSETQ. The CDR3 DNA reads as TGCGCCAGCAGTTATACTAGCGGTTCCTACGAGCAGTACTTC. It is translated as CASSYTSGSYEQYF.

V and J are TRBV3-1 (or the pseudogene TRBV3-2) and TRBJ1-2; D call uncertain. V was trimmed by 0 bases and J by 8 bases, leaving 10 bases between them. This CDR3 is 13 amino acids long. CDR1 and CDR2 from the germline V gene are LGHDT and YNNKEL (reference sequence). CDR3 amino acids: CASSQDLGGGYTF. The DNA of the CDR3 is TGTGCCAGCAGCCAAGATTTAGGCGGGGGCTACACCTTC.

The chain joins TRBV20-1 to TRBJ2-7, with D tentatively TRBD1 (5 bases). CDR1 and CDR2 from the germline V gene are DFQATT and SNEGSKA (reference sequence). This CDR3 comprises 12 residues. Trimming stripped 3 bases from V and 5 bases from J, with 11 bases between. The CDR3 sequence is CSASGATHEQYF. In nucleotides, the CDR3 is TGCAGTGCTAGTGGGGCTACCCACGAGCAGTACTTC.

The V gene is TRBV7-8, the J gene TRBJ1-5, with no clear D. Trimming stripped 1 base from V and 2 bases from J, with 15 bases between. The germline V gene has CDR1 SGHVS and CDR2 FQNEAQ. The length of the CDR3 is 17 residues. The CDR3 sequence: CASSLVARAVGNQPQHF. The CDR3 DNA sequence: TGTGCCAGCAGCTTAGTCGCGAGGGCAGTTGGCAATCAGCCCCAGCATTTT.

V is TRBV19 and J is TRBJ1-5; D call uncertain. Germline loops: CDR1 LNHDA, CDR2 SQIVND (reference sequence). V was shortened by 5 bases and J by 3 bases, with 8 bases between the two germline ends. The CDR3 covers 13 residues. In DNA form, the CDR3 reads TGTGCCAGTAGTCGGACCAACAATCAGCCCCAGCATTTT. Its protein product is CASSRTNNQPQHF.

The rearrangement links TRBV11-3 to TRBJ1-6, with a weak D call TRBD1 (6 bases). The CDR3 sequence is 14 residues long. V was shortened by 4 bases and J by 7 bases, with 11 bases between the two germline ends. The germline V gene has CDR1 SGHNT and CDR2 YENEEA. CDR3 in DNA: TGTGCCAGCAGCTCTAAGGGGGGAAATTCACCCCTCCACTTT. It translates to CASSSKGGNSPLHF.